Each of the 9 T cell receptor beta chains below was sequenced from the same sample in a study of T cell responses to AZD1222 COVID-19 vaccine. The data were produced by immunoSEQ multiplex PCR, yet TCRdb's version contains in-frame clones alone and is incomplete. The sample comprises fewer than 150,000 clones, just over 85% of which are singletons, and 7.6% rests with the top ten. The starting material was peripheral blood, obtained on day 0 of AZD1222 vaccination. The receptors here all came from an adult in good health.

This rearrangement joins TRBV6-6 to TRBJ1-1; weak D call: TRBD1 (6 bases). The CDR3 totals 13 residues. Trimming took off 6 bases at V and 1 base at J, with 9 bases between the two ends. Looked up from germline, CDR1 is MNHNY and CDR2 is SVGAGI (reference sequence). The CDR3 sequence is CASRPGQNTEAFF. The CDR3 DNA sequence: TGTGCCAGCAGACCGGGACAGAACACTGAAGCTTTCTTT.

CDR3 in DNA: TGTGCCAGCAGCTTAGGGTCACCGGGGGAAAAACTGTTTTTT. This encodes CASSLGSPGEKLFF. The chain joins TRBV7-9 to TRBJ1-4; D unclear. CDR3 size: 14 residues. Trimming removed 1 base at V and 8 bases at J, with 11 bases between. The germline CDR1 and CDR2 sequences are SEHNR and FQNEAQ (reference sequence).

This chain joins TRBV7-9 and TRBJ1-6, with D unclear. V was cut by 5 bases and J by 6 bases, with 8 bases left in between. The CDR3 has 13 residues. CDR1 and CDR2 (germline): SEHNR, FQNEAQ (reference sequence). The CDR3 bases are TGTGCCAGCAGCATAGATGGTAATTCACCCCTCCACTTT. Its protein product is CASSIDGNSPLHF.

The chain links TRBV7-2 to TRBJ1-6; D not resolved. The V and J ends lost 1 base and 7 bases respectively, with 8 bases between them. CDR3 length: 14 residues. Germline lookup yields CDR1 SGHTA and CDR2 FQGNSA. The CDR3 region is CASSLGWANSPLHF. For the CDR3, the DNA is TGTGCCAGCAGCTTAGGGTGGGCCAATTCACCCCTCCACTTT.

In its sample, this clone was seen once. V gene TRBV5-1 combines with J gene TRBJ2-2, with D maybe TRBD2 (6 bases). Germline CDR1 reads SGHRS; CDR2 reads YFSETQ. This CDR3 is 16 amino acids long. Trimming took off 5 bases at V and 6 bases at J, with 20 bases between the two ends. In DNA, the CDR3 is TGCGCCAGCAGGCCTACCGGGACTCGATTCGCCGGGGAGCTGTTTTTT. Translating it yields CASRPTGTRFAGELFF. Full variable domain (remainder filled in from reference TRBV5-1 and TRBJ2-2): KAGVTQTPRYLIKTRGQQVTLSCSPISGHRSVSWYQQTPGQGLQFLFEYFSETQRNKGNFPGRFSGRQFSNSRSEMNVSTLELGDSALYLCASRPTGTRFAGELFFGEGSRLTVL.

This chain connects TRBV18 to TRBJ1-4, with D tentatively TRBD1 (5 bases). The CDR3 has 16 amino acids. Looked up from germline, CDR1 is KGHSH and CDR2 is LQKENI. The ends were cut back, 4 bases at V and 4 bases at J, with 16 bases in the middle. The CDR3 reads CASSLLGQGRNEKLFF. The CDR3 bases are TGTGCCAGCTCACTTCTGGGGCAGGGCCGTAATGAAAAACTGTTTTTT.

CDR3 region: CASSQDGQFEKLFF. The CDR3 nucleotides read TGCGCCAGCAGCCAAGATGGCCAGTTTGAAAAACTGTTTTTT. The gene calls are TRBV4-1 and TRBJ1-4; D gene unclear. The CDR3 has 14 residues. The V end was cut by 0 bases, the J end by 7 bases, with 9 bases between. CDR1 MGHRA and CDR2 YSYEKL come from the germline V gene.

The chain is built from TRBV30 and TRBJ2-7; D perhaps matches TRBD2 (5 bases). The CDR3 is 13 amino acids. Germline V gene sequence: CDR1 GTSNPN, CDR2 SVGIG (reference sequence). Trimming shortened V by 3 bases and J by 0 bases, and 9 bases separated the two germline ends. DNA for the CDR3: TGTGCCTGGAGGAGGGTGAGCTCCTACGAGCAGTACTTC. It codes for CAWRRVSSYEQYF. Filled out from reference TRBV30 and TRBJ2-7, the complete variable domain reads SQTIHQWPATLVQPVGSPLSLECTVEGTSNPNLYWYRQAAGRGLQLLFYSVGIGQISSEVPQNLSASRPQDRQFILSSKKLLLSDSGFYLCAWRRVSSYEQYFGPGTRLTVT.

The chain has TRBV2 and TRBJ2-2; D is perhaps TRBD1 or TRBD2 (6 bases each). The germline CDR1 and CDR2 sequences are SNHLY and FYNNEI. The CDR3 runs 16 residues. Trimming stripped 3 bases from V and 4 bases from J, with 15 bases between. CDR3 loop: CASSDSTRGATGELFF. The CDR3 DNA reads TGTGCCAGCAGTGACTCGACGAGGGGGGCCACCGGGGAGCTGTTTTTT.